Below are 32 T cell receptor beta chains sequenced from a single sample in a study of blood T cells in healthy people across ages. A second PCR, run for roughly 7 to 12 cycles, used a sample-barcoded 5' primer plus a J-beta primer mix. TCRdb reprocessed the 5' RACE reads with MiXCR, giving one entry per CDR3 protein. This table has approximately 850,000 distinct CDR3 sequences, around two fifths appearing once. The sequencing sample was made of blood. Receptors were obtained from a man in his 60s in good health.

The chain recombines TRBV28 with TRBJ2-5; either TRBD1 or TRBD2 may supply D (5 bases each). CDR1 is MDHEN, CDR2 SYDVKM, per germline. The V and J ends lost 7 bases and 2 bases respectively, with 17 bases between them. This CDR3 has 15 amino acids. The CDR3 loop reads CASKPGAGRQETQYF. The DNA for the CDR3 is TGTGCCAGCAAACCCGGGGCAGGGAGACAAGAGACCCAGTACTTC.

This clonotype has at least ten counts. The CDR3 DNA follows: TGTGCCAGCAGCTTGACAGACGAGCAGTACTTC. Its protein product is CASSLTDEQYF. V gene TRBV7-9 combines with J gene TRBJ2-7, with D perhaps TRBD1 (5 bases). Germline loops: CDR1 SEHNR, CDR2 FQNEAQ (reference sequence). The CDR3 is 11 residues long. Trimming cost V 3 bases and J 5 bases, with 5 bases left between them.

The CDR3 bases are TGTGCCAGCAGCTTATCTGGACAGGTTAAAGATACGCAGTATTTT. Translation gives CASSLSGQVKDTQYF. The chain carries TRBV7-9 and TRBJ2-3, with 7 bases fitting TRBD1. This CDR3 has 15 residues. Germline V CDR1 and CDR2: SEHNR, FQNEAQ (reference sequence). V was clipped by 2 bases and J by 5 bases; unmatched bases: 7.

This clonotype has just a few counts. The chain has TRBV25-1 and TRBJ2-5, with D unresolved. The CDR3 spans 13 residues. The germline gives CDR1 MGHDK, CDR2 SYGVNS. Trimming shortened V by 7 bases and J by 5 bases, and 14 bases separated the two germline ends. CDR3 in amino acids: CASTPNVGETQYF. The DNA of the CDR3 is TGTGCCAGCACCCCGAACGTGGGGGAGACCCAGTACTTC.

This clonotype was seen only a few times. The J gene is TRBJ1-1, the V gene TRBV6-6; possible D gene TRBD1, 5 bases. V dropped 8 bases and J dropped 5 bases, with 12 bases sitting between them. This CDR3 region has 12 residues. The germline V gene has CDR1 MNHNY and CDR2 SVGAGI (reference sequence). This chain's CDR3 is CASGGIGTEAFF. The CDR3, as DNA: TGTGCCAGCGGGGGGATAGGAACTGAAGCTTTCTTT.

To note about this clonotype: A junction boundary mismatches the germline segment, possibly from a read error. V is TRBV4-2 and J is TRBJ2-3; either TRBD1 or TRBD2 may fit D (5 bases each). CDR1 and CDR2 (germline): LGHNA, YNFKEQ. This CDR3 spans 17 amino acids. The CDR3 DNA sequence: TGTGCCGGCAGCCAAGGATTGGGGGTAGGGGAAACAGATACGCAGTATTTT. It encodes CAGSQGLGVGETDTQYF.

In DNA form, the CDR3 reads TGCGCCAGCAGCCCTCAGGGCTACGGGGATGAAAAACTGTTTTTT. Translating it yields CASSPQGYGDEKLFF. The chain carries TRBV4-1 and TRBJ1-4; a possible D gene is TRBD1 (5 bases). CDR3 length: 15 amino acids. Germline V CDR1 and CDR2: MGHRA, YSYEKL. V gave up 4 bases and J gave up 6 bases, with 15 bases separating them.

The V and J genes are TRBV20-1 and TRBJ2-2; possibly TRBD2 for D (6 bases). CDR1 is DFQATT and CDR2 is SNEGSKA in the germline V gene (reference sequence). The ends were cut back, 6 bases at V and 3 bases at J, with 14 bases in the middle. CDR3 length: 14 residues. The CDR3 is CSASGPGDTGELFF. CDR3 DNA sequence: TGCAGTGCGTCTGGCCCGGGGGACACCGGGGAGCTGTTTTTT.

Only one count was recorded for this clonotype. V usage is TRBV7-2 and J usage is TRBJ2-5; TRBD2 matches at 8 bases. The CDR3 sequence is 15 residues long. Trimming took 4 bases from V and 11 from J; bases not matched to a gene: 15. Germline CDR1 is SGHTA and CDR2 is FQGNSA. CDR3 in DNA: TGTGCCAGCAGCTCTAAAACGGGAGGGCCCAATGAGCAGTACTTC. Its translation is CASSSKTGGPNEQYF.

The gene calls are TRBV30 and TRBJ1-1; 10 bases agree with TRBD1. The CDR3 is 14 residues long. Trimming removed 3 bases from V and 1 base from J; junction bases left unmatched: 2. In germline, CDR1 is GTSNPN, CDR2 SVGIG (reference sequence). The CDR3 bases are TGTGCCTGGAGGACAGGGGGCACGAACACTGAAGCTTTCTTT. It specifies CAWRTGGTNTEAFF.

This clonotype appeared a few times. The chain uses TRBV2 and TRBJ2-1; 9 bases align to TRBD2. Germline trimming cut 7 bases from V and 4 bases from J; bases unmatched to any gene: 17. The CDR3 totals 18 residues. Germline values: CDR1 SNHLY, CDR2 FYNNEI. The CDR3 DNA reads TGTGCCAGCACCGACCCTCGGGCTAGCGGGGTCGATTACAATGAGCAGTTCTTC. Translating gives CASTDPRASGVDYNEQFF. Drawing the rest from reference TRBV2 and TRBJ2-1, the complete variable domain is EPEVTQTPSHQVTQMGQEVILRCVPISNHLYFYWYRQILGQKVEFLVSFYNNEISEKSEIFDDQFSVERPDGSNFTLKIRSTKLEDSAMYFCASTDPRASGVDYNEQFFGPGTRLTVL.

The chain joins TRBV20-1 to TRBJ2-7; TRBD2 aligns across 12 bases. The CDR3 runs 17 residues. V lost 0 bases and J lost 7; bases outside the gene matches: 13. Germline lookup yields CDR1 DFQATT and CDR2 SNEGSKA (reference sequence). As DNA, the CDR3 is TGCAGTGCTAGAGATACGTTACTAGCGGGGGGAGTGGGGGAGCAGTACTTC. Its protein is CSARDTLLAGGVGEQYF.

CDR3 nucleotides: TGTGCTAGTGGTGGGAGAGGGCGGGGGACCAATGAGCAGTTCTTC. This codes for CASGGRGRGTNEQFF. This rearrangement joins TRBV12-5 to TRBJ2-1, with 7 bases matching TRBD2. Unmatched junction bases numbered 10, after V lost 5 bases and J lost 6 bases. Germline-derived CDR1 and CDR2 are LGHNT and FRNRAP. The CDR3 has 15 amino acids.

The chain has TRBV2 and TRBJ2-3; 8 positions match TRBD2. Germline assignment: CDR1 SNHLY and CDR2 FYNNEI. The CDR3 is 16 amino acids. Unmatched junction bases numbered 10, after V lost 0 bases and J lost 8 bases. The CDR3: CASSEAGYGGAGTQYF. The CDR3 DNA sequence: TGTGCCAGCAGTGAAGCAGGCTACGGGGGGGCCGGTACGCAGTATTTT. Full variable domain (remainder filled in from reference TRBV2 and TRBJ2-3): EPEVTQTPSHQVTQMGQEVILRCVPISNHLYFYWYRQILGQKVEFLVSFYNNEISEKSEIFDDQFSVERPDGSNFTLKIRSTKLEDSAMYFCASSEAGYGGAGTQYFGPGTRLTVL.

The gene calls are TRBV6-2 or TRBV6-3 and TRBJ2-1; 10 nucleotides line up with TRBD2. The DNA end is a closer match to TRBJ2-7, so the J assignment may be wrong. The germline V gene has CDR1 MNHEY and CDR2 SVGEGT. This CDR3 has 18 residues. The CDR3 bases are TGTGCCAGCAGTTACTCGGGGGGAAGCGGGGGGGCCGACAATGAGCAGTACTTC. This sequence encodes CASSYSGGSGGADNEQYF.

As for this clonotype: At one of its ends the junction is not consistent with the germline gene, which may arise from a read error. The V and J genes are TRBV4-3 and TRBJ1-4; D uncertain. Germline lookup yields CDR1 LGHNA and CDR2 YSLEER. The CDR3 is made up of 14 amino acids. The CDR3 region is CASSQDSLKEKLFF. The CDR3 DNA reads TGCGCCAGCAGCCAAGATAGTCTGAAGGAAAAGCTGTTTTTT.

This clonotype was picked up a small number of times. CDR3 residues: CSAQGRGETQYF. CDR3 in DNA: TGCAGTGCTCAGGGCAGGGGGGAGACCCAGTACTTC. The rearrangement links TRBV20-1 to TRBJ2-5; 7 positions match TRBD1. From germline, CDR1 is DFQATT and CDR2 SNEGSKA (reference sequence). The CDR3 spans 12 residues. J was trimmed by 5 bases and V by 5 bases; bases with no gene match: 5.

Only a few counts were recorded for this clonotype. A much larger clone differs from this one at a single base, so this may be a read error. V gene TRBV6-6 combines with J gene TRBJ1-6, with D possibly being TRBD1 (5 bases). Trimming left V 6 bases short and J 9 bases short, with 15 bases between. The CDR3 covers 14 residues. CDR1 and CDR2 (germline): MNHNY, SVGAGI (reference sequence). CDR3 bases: TGTGCCAGCAGCGGGGGTGGGGGGAGTTCACCCCTCCACTTT. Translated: CASSGGGGSSPLHF.

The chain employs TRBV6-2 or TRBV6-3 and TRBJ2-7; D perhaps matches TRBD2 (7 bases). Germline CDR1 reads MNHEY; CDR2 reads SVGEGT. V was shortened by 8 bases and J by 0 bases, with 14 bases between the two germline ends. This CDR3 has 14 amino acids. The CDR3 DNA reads TGTGCCAGCGCTGGGAGGGGGAGCTCCTACGAGCAGTACTTC. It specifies CASAGRGSSYEQYF.

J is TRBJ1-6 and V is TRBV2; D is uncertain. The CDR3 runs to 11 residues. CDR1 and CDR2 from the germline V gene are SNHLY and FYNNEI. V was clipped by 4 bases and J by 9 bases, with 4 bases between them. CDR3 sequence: CASSASSPLHF. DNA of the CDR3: TGTGCCAGCAGTGCCTCTTCACCCCTCCACTTT.

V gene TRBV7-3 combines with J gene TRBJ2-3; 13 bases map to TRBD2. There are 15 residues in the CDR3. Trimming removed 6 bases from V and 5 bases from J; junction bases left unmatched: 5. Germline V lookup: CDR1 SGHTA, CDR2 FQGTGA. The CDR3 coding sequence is TGTGCCAGCAGTAGGACTAGCGGGGGTGGAGATACGCAGTATTTT. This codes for CASSRTSGGGDTQYF.

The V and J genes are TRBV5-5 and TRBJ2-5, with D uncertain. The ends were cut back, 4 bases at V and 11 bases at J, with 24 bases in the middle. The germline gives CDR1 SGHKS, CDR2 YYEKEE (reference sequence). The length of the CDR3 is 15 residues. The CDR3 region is CASSLLAIPQNEQYF. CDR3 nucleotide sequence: TGTGCCAGCAGCCTACTGGCAATCCCTCAGAATGAGCAGTACTTC.

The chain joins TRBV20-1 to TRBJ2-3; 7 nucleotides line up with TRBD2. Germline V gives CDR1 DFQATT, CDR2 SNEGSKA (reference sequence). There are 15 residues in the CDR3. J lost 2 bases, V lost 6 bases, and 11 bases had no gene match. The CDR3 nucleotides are TGCAGTGCCAGCGACTGGACTAGAGCCACAGATACGCAGTATTTT. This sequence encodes CSASDWTRATDTQYF.

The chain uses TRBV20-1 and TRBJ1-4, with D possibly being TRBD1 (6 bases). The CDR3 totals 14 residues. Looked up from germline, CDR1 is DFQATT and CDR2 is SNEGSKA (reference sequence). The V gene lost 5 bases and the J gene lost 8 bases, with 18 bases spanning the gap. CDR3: CSAPPEGGQEKLFF. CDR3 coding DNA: TGCAGTGCTCCCCCCGAAGGGGGACAAGAAAAACTGTTTTTT.

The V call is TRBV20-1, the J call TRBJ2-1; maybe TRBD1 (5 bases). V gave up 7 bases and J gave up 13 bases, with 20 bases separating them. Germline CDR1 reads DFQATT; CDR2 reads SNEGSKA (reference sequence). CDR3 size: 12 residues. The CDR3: CSVPLEAGNQFF. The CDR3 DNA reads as TGCAGTGTCCCCCTCGAGGCAGGGAACCAGTTCTTC.

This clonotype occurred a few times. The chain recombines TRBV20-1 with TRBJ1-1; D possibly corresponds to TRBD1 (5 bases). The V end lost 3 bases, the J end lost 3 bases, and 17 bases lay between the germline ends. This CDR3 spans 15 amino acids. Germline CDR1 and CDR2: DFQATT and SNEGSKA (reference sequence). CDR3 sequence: CSARVWGSVDTEAFF. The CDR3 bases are TGCAGTGCTAGGGTCTGGGGCTCAGTAGACACTGAAGCTTTCTTT.

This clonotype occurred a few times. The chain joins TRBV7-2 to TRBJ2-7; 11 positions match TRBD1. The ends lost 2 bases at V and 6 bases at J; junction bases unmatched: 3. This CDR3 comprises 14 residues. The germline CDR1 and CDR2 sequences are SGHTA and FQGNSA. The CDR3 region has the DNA TGTGCCAGCAGCTTAACCGGACAGGGGGCCGAGCAGTACTTC. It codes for CASSLTGQGAEQYF.

The CDR3 DNA is TGCAGTGCTTCGCGGGGGACCGACCCCTACAATGAGCAGTTCTTC. It encodes CSASRGTDPYNEQFF. The chain recombines TRBV20-1 with TRBJ2-1, with 7 positions matching TRBD2. The CDR3 spans 15 residues. J was trimmed by 2 bases and V by 5 bases; bases with no gene match: 9. Looked up from germline, CDR1 is DFQATT and CDR2 is SNEGSKA (reference sequence).

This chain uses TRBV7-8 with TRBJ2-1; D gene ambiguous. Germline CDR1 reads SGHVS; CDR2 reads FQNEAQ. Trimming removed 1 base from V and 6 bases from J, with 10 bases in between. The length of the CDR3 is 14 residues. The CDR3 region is CASSLEGWVNEQFF. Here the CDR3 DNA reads TGTGCCAGCAGCTTAGAGGGTTGGGTCAATGAGCAGTTCTTC.

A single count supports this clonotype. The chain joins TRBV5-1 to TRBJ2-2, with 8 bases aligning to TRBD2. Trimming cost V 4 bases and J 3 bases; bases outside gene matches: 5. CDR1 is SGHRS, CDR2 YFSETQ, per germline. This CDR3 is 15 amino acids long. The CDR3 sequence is CASSQSGGYTGELFF. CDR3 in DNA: TGCGCCAGCAGCCAATCGGGGGGGTACACCGGGGAGCTGTTTTTT.

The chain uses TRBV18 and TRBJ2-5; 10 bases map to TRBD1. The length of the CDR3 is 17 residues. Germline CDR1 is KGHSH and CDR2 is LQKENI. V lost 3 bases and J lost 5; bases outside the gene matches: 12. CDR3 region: CASSPRTGGVPQETQYF. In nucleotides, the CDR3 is TGTGCCAGCTCACCTCGGACAGGGGGGGTCCCTCAGGAGACCCAGTACTTC.

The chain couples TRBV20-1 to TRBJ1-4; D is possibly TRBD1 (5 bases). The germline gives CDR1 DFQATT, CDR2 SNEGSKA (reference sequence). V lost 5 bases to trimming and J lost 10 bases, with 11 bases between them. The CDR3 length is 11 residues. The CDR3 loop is CSASQGPKLFF. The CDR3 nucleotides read TGCAGTGCTTCGCAGGGCCCAAAACTGTTTTTT.